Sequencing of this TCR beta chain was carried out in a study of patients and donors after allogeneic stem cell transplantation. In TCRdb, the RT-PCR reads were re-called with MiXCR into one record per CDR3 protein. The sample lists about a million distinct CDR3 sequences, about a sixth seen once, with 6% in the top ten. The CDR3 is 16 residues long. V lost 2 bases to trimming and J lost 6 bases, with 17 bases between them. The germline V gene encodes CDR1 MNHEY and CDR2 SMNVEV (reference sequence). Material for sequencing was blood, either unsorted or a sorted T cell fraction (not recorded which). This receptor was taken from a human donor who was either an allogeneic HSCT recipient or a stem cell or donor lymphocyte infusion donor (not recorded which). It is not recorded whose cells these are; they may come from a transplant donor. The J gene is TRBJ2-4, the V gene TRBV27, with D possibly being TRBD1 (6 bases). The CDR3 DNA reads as TGTGCCAGCAGTTTAAGCCCCCAGGGGCGAGGAAACATTCAGTACTTC. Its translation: CASSLSPQGRGNIQYF.